The 20 T cell receptor beta chains reported below all come from one sample, sequenced in a study of regulatory T cells in long-lasting Graves disease. Construction of TCR beta libraries relied on iRepertoire HTBI primers and on Arm-PCR targeting CDR3 regions. MiXCR was run by TCRdb on the multiplex PCR reads, yielding one entry per CDR3 protein. The sample holds about 530,000 distinct CDR3 sequences, about 16% seen once. Time point indicated: newly diagnosed GD, antithyroid drugs for less than 3 months. RNA from PBMCs was the source of the TCR library. The same sample was also studied in work on T cells in Graves' hyperthyroidism and ophthalmopathy.

Sequencing was performed on peripheral blood mononuclear cells (PBMCs), taken at new diagnosis, from a patient treated with antithyroid drugs. The receptors originated from a woman aged 40-65 years with Graves disease.

With respect to this clonotype: One end of the junction fails to match germline, which may point to a read error. The rearrangement uses TRBV19 and TRBJ1-5; D possibly corresponds to TRBD1 (5 bases). Per germline, CDR1 LNHDA and CDR2 SQIVND (reference sequence). This CDR3 spans 14 amino acids. DNA of the CDR3: TGTGCCAGTAGTATTGGGGCAGGGAATCGGCCCCAGCATTTT. It translates to CASSIGAGNRPQHF.

This clonotype was counted ten times or more. The chain employs TRBV6-1 and TRBJ1-1; 9 positions match TRBD1. V was pared by 6 bases and J by 6 bases, with 8 bases of the junction left unmatched. The CDR3 is made up of 14 amino acids. Germline V gene lookup returns CDR1 MNHNS and CDR2 SASEGT. CDR3 in DNA: TGTGCCAGCAGGTCCGGGACAGGGTTCCCTGAAGCTTTCTTT. Encoded protein: CASRSGTGFPEAFF.

Details on this clonotype: A read error may be the cause here, since a much bigger clone is one base away. V is TRBV7-2 and J is TRBJ2-7; D remains ambiguous. Germline V gene lookup returns CDR1 SGHTA and CDR2 FQGNSA. This CDR3 has 15 residues. The CDR3: CASSRMGVSSYERYF. CDR3 sequence (DNA): TGTGCCAGCAGCCGCATGGGCGTGAGCTCCTACGAGCGGTACTTC.

With regard to this clonotype: A much larger clonotype is one base distant, so this may be a read error. The gene calls are TRBV3-1 and TRBJ2-1; 11 bases are shared with TRBD2. Losses at the gene ends were 5 bases for V and 11 bases for J; bases not matched to a gene: 8. Germline V gene sequence: CDR1 LGHDT, CDR2 YNNKEL (reference sequence). The CDR3 covers 14 residues. The CDR3 DNA is TGTGCCAGCAGCGCTCTAGCGGGGGGTAATAAGCAGTTCTTC. This sequence encodes CASSALAGGNKQFF.

The table lists this clonotype with many counts. The chain couples TRBV3-1 to TRBJ2-5; D ambiguous. CDR1 and CDR2 from the germline V gene are LGHDT and YNNKEL (reference sequence). The germline V and J ends were trimmed by 0 bases and 2 bases, with 13 bases remaining between them. CDR3 length: 16 amino acids. CDR3 coding DNA: TGTGCCAGCAGCCAAGATCCCAGCGTCCTACAAGAGACCCAGTACTTC. Translated, it gives CASSQDPSVLQETQYF.

This clonotype has ten or more counts. This chain connects TRBV18 to TRBJ2-1; 11 positions match TRBD2. After removal of 2 bases from V and 6 bases from J, the junction contained 3 bases not matched to a gene. Germline V gene sequence: CDR1 KGHSH, CDR2 LQKENI. This CDR3 spans 15 amino acids. CDR3 residues: CASSPVAGGPNEQFF. The CDR3 DNA reads as TGTGCCAGCTCACCAGTAGCGGGGGGGCCCAATGAGCAGTTCTTC.

This clonotype was picked up many times. CDR3 DNA sequence: TGTGCCAGCAGCCATGATGATAGCAATCAGCCCCAGCATTTT. It codes for CASSHDDSNQPQHF. The gene calls are TRBV3-1 and TRBJ1-5; no definite D call. The length of the CDR3 is 14 residues. The germline V gene has CDR1 LGHDT and CDR2 YNNKEL (reference sequence). Trimming shortened V by 3 bases and J by 0 bases, and 6 bases separated the two germline ends.

This clonotype was detected a few times. The rearrangement links TRBV19 to TRBJ1-3; D is undetermined. This CDR3 comprises 15 residues. The V gene lost 2 bases and the J gene lost 0 bases, with 8 bases spanning the gap. Germline CDR1 is LNHDA and CDR2 is SQIVND (reference sequence). CDR3 nucleotide sequence: TGTGCCAGTAGTATAATGGGCCTCTCTGGAAACACCATATATTTT. Translated: CASSIMGLSGNTIYF.

The chain carries TRBV3-1 and TRBJ2-2; no clear D gene. V shed 0 bases and J shed 6 bases, with 8 bases lying between them. Germline CDR1 and CDR2: LGHDT and YNNKEL (reference sequence). There are 14 residues in the CDR3. The DNA of the CDR3 is TGTGCCAGCAGCCAAGAAGCCGCGCCCGGGGAGCTGTTTTTT. It is translated as CASSQEAAPGELFF.

This clonotype came up many times. The chain has TRBV20-1 and TRBJ2-3; 12 bases are shared with TRBD2. V lost 6 bases and J lost 3; bases outside the gene matches: 7. The CDR3 spans 15 residues. Germline V CDR1 and CDR2: DFQATT, SNEGSKA (reference sequence). The CDR3 is CSATRTSGDTDTQYF. CDR3 nucleotides: TGCAGTGCAACCCGGACTAGCGGGGATACAGATACGCAGTATTTT.

This clonotype was seen at least ten times. The chain employs TRBV2 and TRBJ2-7; D may be TRBD1 (6 bases). Germline CDR1 and CDR2: SNHLY and FYNNEI. This CDR3 is 12 amino acids long. V was trimmed by 6 bases and J by 4 bases, leaving 10 bases between them. The CDR3 DNA follows: TGTGCCAGCAGGATAGACAGGTACGAGCAGTACTTC. As protein: CASRIDRYEQYF.

This clonotype was recorded many times. The gene calls are TRBV7-9 and TRBJ1-1; no clear D gene. Trimming removed 2 bases at V and 3 bases at J, with 10 bases between. CDR1 SEHNR and CDR2 FQNEAQ come from the germline V gene (reference sequence). This CDR3 has 14 residues. The CDR3 is CASSLPGRDTEAFF. Here the CDR3 DNA reads TGTGCCAGCAGCTTACCAGGAAGGGACACTGAAGCTTTCTTT.

The rearrangement uses TRBV12-3 or TRBV12-4 and TRBJ1-5; D is unclear. V lost 5 bases to trimming and J lost 1 base, with 15 bases between them. The CDR3 consists of 16 residues. CDR3 sequence (DNA): TGTGCCAGCAGTCGAGCCCGGGGTCAGAGCAATCAGCCCCAGCATTTT. Protein sequence: CASSRARGQSNQPQHF.

The genes are TRBV6-1 and TRBJ1-6, with D unresolved. The V and J ends lost 6 bases and 3 bases respectively, with 6 bases between them. Per the germline V gene, CDR1 is MNHNS and CDR2 is SASEGT. This CDR3 has 13 residues. Here the CDR3 reads CASSGFYNSPLHF. For the CDR3, the DNA is TGTGCCAGCAGCGGGTTCTATAATTCACCCCTCCACTTT.

The rearrangement joins TRBV10-2 to TRBJ2-3; TRBD2 aligns across 7 bases. This CDR3 contains 14 residues. The J segment lost 0 bases and the V segment lost 10 bases, leaving 7 bases of the junction unmatched. Germline V lookup: CDR1 WSHSY, CDR2 SAAADI. The CDR3 loop reads CATRPAGSTDTQYF. The CDR3 nucleotides are TGCGCCACCCGACCAGCGGGGAGCACAGATACGCAGTATTTT.

This clonotype has just a few counts. The chain has TRBV20-1 and TRBJ1-1, with 9 positions matching TRBD1. The trim removed 3 bases at V and 6 bases at J, leaving 8 bases unmatched. The V gene's germline CDR1 is DFQATT and CDR2 SNEGSKA (reference sequence). The CDR3 consists of 14 residues. CDR3 coding DNA: TGCAGTGCTAGGGGACAGGGAGGGCGAGCTGAAGCTTTCTTT. Encoded protein: CSARGQGGRAEAFF.

This clonotype was recorded at least ten times. The genes are TRBV19 and TRBJ1-6; a weak D match, TRBD1 (5 bases). In germline, CDR1 is LNHDA, CDR2 SQIVND (reference sequence). The V end lost 9 bases, the J end lost 9 bases, and 18 bases lay between the germline ends. The CDR3 has 14 residues. The CDR3 reads CASSAGRPVSPLHF. The CDR3, as DNA: TGTGCCAGCTCAGCGGGACGCCCTGTTTCACCCCTCCACTTT.

The table lists this clonotype with many counts. This rearrangement joins TRBV7-2 to TRBJ2-7, with 7 bases fitting TRBD1. Germline assignment: CDR1 SGHTA and CDR2 FQGNSA. The CDR3 runs 16 residues. The V gene end was trimmed by 5 bases and the J gene end by 0 bases; junction bases not matched to a gene: 10. This CDR3 reads CASSTTGSIPSYEQYF. In DNA form, the CDR3 reads TGTGCCAGCAGCACGACAGGGTCCATCCCCTCCTACGAGCAGTACTTC. Using reference TRBV7-2 and TRBJ2-7 for the parts outside the CDR3, the full variable domain is GAGVSQSPSNKVTEKGKDVELRCDPISGHTALYWYRQSLGQGLEFLIYFQGNSAPDKSGLPSDRFSAERTGGSVSTLTIQRTQQEDSAVYLCASSTTGSIPSYEQYFGPGTRLTVT.

This clonotype was seen only a few times. CDR3 in amino acids: CASRGSLRAGELFF. The CDR3, as DNA: TGTGCCTCAAGGGGGTCTCTCAGGGCCGGGGAGCTGTTTTTT. This chain links TRBV12-3 or TRBV12-4 with TRBJ2-2, with D perhaps matching TRBD1 (6 bases). Trimming removed 11 bases at V and 6 bases at J, with 19 bases between. There are 14 residues in the CDR3.

This clonotype was seen more than once but under ten times. The J gene is TRBJ2-1, the V gene TRBV7-9, with TRBD2 matching over 11 bases. This CDR3 is 14 amino acids long. Per the germline V gene, CDR1 is SEHNR and CDR2 is FQNEAQ (reference sequence). V trimming: 5 bases; J trimming: 9 bases; junction bases outside the gene matches: 6. This chain's CDR3 is CASSTGLAVIEQFF. CDR3 coding DNA: TGTGCCAGCAGCACGGGACTAGCGGTGATTGAGCAGTTCTTC.